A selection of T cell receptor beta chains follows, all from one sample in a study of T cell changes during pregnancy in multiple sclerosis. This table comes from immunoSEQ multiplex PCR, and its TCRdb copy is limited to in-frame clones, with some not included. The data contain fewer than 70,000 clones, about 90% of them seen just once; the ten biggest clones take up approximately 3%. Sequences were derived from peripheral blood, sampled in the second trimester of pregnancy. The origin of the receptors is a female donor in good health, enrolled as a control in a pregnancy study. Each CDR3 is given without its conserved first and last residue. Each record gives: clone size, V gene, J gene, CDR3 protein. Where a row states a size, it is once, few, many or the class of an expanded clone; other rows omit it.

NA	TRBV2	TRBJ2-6	ASRGDRGPGANVLT
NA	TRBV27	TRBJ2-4	ASGIAKNIQY
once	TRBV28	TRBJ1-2	ASRGDYGYT
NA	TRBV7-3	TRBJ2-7	ASSPGGGRVEQY
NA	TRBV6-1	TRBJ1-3	ASSVDSSSGNTIY
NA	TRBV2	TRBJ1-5	ASSGENQPQH
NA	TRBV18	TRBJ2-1	ASSPPTLANNEQF
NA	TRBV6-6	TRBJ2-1	ASRKTGSRF
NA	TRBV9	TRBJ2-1	ASSASNEQF
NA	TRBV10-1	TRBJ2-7	APSRGTGLAIYEQY
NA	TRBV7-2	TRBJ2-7	ASSLGISGSYEQY
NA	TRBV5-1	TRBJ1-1	ASSPPITGARTEAF
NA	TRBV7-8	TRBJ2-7	ASSSTGVVY
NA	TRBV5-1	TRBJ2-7	ASSPTAGGNGYEQY
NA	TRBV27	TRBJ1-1	ASSRQGFTEAF
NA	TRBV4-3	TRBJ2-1	ASSQDGYTSGIHEQF
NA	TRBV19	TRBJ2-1	ASSLTSGSFDEQF
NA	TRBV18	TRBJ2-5	ASSPLAGEETQY
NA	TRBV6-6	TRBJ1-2	ASRRPQGKGT
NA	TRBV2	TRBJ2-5	ASSEGVHTRGLVGTQY
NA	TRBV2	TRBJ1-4	ASTVGQGHEKLF
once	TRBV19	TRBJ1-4	ASSAGWTNEKLF
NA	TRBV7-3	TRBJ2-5	ASSLFIGDQETQY
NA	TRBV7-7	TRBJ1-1	ASSSDRGTEAF
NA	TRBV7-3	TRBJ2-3	ASSNPQTDTQY
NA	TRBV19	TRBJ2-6	ASSDRSGANVLT
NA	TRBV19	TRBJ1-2	ASSRKTLDSLYGYT
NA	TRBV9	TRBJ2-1	ASSPSGGTHGSEQF
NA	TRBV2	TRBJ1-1	ASLYEEDTEAF
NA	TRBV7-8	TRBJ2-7	ATRGPGSYEQY
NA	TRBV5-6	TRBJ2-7	ASSVDSEEY
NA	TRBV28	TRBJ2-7	ASSNDRSYEQY
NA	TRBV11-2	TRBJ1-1	ASSPGEANTEAF
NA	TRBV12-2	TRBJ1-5	ASRLVISGQGDQPQH
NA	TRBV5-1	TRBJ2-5	ASSARDWYQETQY
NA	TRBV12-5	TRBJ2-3	ASGLDGDRGPTDTQY
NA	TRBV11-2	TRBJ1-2	ASSLYLGTGGYT
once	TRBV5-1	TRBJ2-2	ASSRFAGGNTGELF
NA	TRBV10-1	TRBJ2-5	ASSGPDLLAGGPDGETQY
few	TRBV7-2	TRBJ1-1	ASSPRGDAF
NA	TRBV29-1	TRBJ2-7	SGVLAGGAYEQY
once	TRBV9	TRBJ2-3	ASSPRGGTTDTQY
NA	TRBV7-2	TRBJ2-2	ASSLGLAGITGELF
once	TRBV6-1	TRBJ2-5	ASNTGAQETQY
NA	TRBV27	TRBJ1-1	ASSLGTGLSTEAF
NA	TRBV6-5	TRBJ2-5	ASRVGDQETQY
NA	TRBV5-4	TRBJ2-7	ASSFQRTGGGEQY
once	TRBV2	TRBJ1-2	ASSASERNT
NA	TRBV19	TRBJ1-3	ASSSAGRFSGNTIY
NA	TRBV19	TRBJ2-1	ASTPSSGSYNEQF
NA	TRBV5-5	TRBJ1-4	ASSLAGGAEKLF
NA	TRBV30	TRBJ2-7	AWGGTVPYEQY
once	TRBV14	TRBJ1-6	ASSLRMSPLH
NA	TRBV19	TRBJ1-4	ASSPSLGRGNEKLF
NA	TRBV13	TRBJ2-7	ASSLTGEQY
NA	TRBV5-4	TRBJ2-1	ASSRTSGYNEQF